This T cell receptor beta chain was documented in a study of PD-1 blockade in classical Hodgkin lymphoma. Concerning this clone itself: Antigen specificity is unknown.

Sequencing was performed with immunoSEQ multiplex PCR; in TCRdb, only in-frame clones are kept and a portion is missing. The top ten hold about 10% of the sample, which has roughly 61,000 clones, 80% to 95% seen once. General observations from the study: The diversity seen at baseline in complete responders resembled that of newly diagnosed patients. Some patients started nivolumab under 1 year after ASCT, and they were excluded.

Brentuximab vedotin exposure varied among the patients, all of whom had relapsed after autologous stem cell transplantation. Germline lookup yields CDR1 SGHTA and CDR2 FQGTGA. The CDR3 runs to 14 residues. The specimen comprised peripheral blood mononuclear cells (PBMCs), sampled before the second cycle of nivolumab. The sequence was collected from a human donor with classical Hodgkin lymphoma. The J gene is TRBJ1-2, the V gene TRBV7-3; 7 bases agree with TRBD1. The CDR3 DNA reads TGTGCGACCCTCAGGGGGAAAGCTAACTATGGCTACACCTTC. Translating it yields CATLRGKANYGYTF.